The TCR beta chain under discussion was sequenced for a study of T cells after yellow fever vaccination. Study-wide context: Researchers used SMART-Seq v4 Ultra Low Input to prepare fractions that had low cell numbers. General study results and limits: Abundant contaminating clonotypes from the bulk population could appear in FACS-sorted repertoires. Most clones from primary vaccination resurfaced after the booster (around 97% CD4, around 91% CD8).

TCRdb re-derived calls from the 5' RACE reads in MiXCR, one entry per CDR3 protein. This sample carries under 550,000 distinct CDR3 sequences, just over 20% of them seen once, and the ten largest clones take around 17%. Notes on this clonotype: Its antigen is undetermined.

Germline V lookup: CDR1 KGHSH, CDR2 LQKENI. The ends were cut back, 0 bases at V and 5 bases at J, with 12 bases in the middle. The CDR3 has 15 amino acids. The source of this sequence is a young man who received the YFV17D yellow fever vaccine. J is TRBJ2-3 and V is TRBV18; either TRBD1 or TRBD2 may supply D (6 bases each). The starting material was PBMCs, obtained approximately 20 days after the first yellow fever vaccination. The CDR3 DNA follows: TGTGCCAGCTCACCACCTATGAGGGGGGAAGATACGCAGTATTTT. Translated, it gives CASSPPMRGEDTQYF.